Each of the 32 T cell receptor beta chains below was sequenced from the same sample in a study of T cells in Graves' hyperthyroidism and ophthalmopathy (dated by TCRdb to the late 2010s). The library was made by multiplex PCR. TCRdb lists the instrument as Illumina HiSeq 2000. The TCR beta CDR3 regions were amplified from RNA transcripts. The TCR CDR3 was subjected to a first round of RT-PCR using the HTBI primer set and the Qiagen OneStep RT-PCR kit. Clones were called with MiXCR by TCRdb after fastp trimmed the public reads at Q25, and only in-frame beta chains were retained. Rows are unified per CDR3 protein, each entry keeping the most common DNA and genes. Across this sample there are approximately 740,000 distinct CDR3 sequences, with 13% to 15% seen only once. Of the sample, roughly a tenth falls within the top ten clones. Source material: blood. The receptors originated from a woman aged 18-29 years with Graves' hyperthyroidism.

The J gene is TRBJ2-5, the V gene TRBV6-2 or TRBV6-3; maybe TRBD1 (6 bases). V shed 5 bases and J shed 4 bases, with 14 bases lying between them. This CDR3 has 14 residues. Germline values: CDR1 MNHEY, CDR2 SVGEGT. CDR3 loop: CASSNTGLGETQYF. CDR3 DNA sequence: TGTGCCAGCAGTAATACAGGGCTCGGAGAGACCCAGTACTTC.

As regards this clonotype: At one of its ends the junction is not consistent with the germline gene, which may arise from a read error. This chain links TRBV20-1 with TRBJ2-5, with 9 nucleotides matching TRBD2. This CDR3 contains 11 residues. CDR1 DFQATT and CDR2 SNEGSKA come from the germline V gene (reference sequence). The CDR3 DNA reads as TGCAGTGCTTACTTTAGCGGGAGAATGAACTTC. It encodes CSAYFSGRMNF.

This clonotype showed up many times. The V and J genes are TRBV6-1 and TRBJ1-5, with D possibly TRBD1 on 6 matching bases. The CDR3 has 15 residues. Per the germline V gene, CDR1 is MNHNS and CDR2 is SASEGT. The V end lost 5 bases, the J end lost 3 bases, and 14 bases lay between the germline ends. This chain's CDR3 is CASSPDRSYNQPQHF. The DNA for the CDR3 is TGTGCCAGCAGTCCGGACAGATCGTACAATCAGCCCCAGCATTTT.

The chain uses TRBV28 and TRBJ2-2; D remains ambiguous. The CDR3 is 15 amino acids. The V gene lost 2 bases and the J gene lost 8 bases, with 15 bases spanning the gap. Germline lookup yields CDR1 MDHEN and CDR2 SYDVKM. The CDR3 DNA sequence: TGTGCCAGCAGTTTAGAACCGACTCCACCGGGGGAGCTGTTTTTT. Translated, it gives CASSLEPTPPGELFF.

The chain joins TRBV16 to TRBJ2-7, with 8 bases fitting TRBD2. Germline V gene sequence: CDR1 KGHSY, CDR2 FQNENV. V shed 2 bases, J shed 3 bases, and the junction held 3 bases outside the gene matches. This CDR3 is built from 14 residues. The CDR3 reads CASSQLAGLYEQYF. Here the CDR3 DNA reads TGTGCCAGCAGCCAACTAGCGGGTCTCTACGAGCAGTACTTC.

With regard to this clonotype: Possible read error: a much larger clone is one base away. The CDR3 loop reads CVSSLETSGLTTYEQYF. In DNA, the CDR3 is TGTGTCAGCAGCTTAGAGACTAGCGGGCTGACTACCTACGAGCAGTACTTC. The J gene is TRBJ2-7, the V gene TRBV11-1; TRBD2 matches at 10 bases. Germline values: CDR1 SGHAT, CDR2 FQDESV (reference sequence). The CDR3 has 17 amino acids.

This clonotype was recorded at least ten times. Here the CDR3 reads CASSLLAGGSYNEQFF. As DNA, the CDR3 is TGTGCCAGCAGCTTACTAGCGGGAGGGTCCTACAATGAGCAGTTCTTC. The chain uses TRBV7-8 and TRBJ2-1, with 12 bases matching TRBD2. This CDR3 is 16 amino acids long. Trimming at V came to 2 bases and at J to 1 base, leaving 0 bases not matched to a gene. CDR1 and CDR2 from the germline V gene are SGHVS and FQNEAQ.

This sequence joins TRBV12-3 or TRBV12-4 and TRBJ1-1; D uncertain. The CDR3 runs 11 residues. With 7 bases removed from V and 10 bases from J, the gap between germline ends came to 13 bases. CDR3 bases: TGTGCCAGCACCCGTACTGCGGGAGCTTTCTTT. Amino acids: CASTRTAGAFF.

Comment on this clonotype: It may be a read error: a sequence one base away is much more abundant. The chain joins TRBV27 to TRBJ2-7; 8 bases fit TRBD1. CDR1 and CDR2 (germline): MNHEY, SMNVEV (reference sequence). Losses at the gene ends were 7 bases for V and 5 bases for J; bases not matched to a gene: 10. The CDR3 contains 14 residues. CDR3 nucleotides: TGTGCCAGCATCTGGACAGGGCAGGCCCACGAGCAGTACTTC. Amino acid sequence: CASIWTGQAHEQYF.

This chain connects TRBV12-3 or TRBV12-4 to TRBJ2-3; 10 bases align to TRBD2. V dropped 6 bases and J dropped 4; count of bases not matched to a gene: 10. This CDR3 comprises 16 residues. The CDR3 loop is CASRRIAGGSADTQYF. CDR3 DNA: TGTGCCAGCAGGAGGATAGCGGGAGGCTCCGCAGATACGCAGTATTTT.

The chain carries TRBV30 and TRBJ2-1; 9 bases map to TRBD2. The J segment lost 2 bases and the V segment lost 2 bases, leaving 7 bases of the junction unmatched. This CDR3 is built from 16 residues. Per germline, CDR1 GTSNPN and CDR2 SVGIG (reference sequence). The CDR3 here is CAWSRAGGAAYNEQFF. Written as DNA, the CDR3 is TGTGCCTGGAGTAGAGCGGGGGGAGCCGCCTACAATGAGCAGTTCTTC.

V and J are TRBV6-1 and TRBJ2-7; TRBD1 might be the D (6 bases). Looked up from germline, CDR1 is MNHNS and CDR2 is SASEGT. Trimming pared 6 bases from V and 3 bases from J, leaving 12 bases between. The CDR3 sequence is 13 residues long. The CDR3 sequence: CASRGHPFYEQYF. The CDR3 DNA sequence: TGTGCCAGCAGGGGACACCCGTTCTACGAGCAGTACTTC.

The V and J genes are TRBV7-9 and TRBJ1-2, with TRBD1 as a possible D gene (6 bases). This CDR3 contains 12 residues. The V gene's germline CDR1 is SEHNR and CDR2 FQNEAQ (reference sequence). The V gene lost 1 base and the J gene lost 8 bases, with 8 bases spanning the gap. In DNA, the CDR3 is TGTGCCAGCAGCTTAGTCGGGGGCGGCTACACCTTC. It codes for CASSLVGGGYTF.

Many counts were recorded for this clonotype. CDR3 sequence (DNA): TGTGCCAACTACAGGGGCCATGAGCAGTTCTTC. Translating gives CANYRGHEQFF. V and J are TRBV2 and TRBJ2-1; 7 bases agree with TRBD1. The germline CDR1 and CDR2 sequences are SNHLY and FYNNEI. This CDR3 region has 11 residues. V gave up 10 bases and J gave up 8 bases; unmatched junction bases: 5.

This clonotype has ten or more counts. The J gene is TRBJ2-1, the V gene TRBV7-9; 7 bases fit TRBD2. CDR3 size: 14 residues. Per the germline V gene, CDR1 is SEHNR and CDR2 is FQNEAQ (reference sequence). V lost 3 bases to trimming and J lost 9 bases; unmatched junction nucleotides: 8. Written as DNA, the CDR3 is TGTGCCAGCAGCTTCCCGGGCGGGGGATCTGAGCAGTTCTTC. As protein: CASSFPGGGSEQFF.

This clonotype has more than one count but fewer than ten. The CDR3 coding sequence is TGTGCCAGCAGCTTCCCCTTCGAACTAGCGGGAGGGACCCAGTACTTC. Encoded protein: CASSFPFELAGGTQYF. The J gene is TRBJ2-5, the V gene TRBV7-9, with TRBD2 matching 12 bases. CDR3 length equals 16 residues. Germline CDR1 reads SEHNR; CDR2 reads FQNEAQ (reference sequence). V lost 3 bases to trimming and J lost 7 bases; unmatched junction nucleotides: 9. Full variable domain (remainder filled in from reference TRBV7-9 and TRBJ2-5): DTGVSQNPRHKITKRGQNVTFRCDPISEHNRLYWYRQTLGQGPEFLTYFQNEAQLEKSRLLSDRFSAERPKGSFSTLEIQRTEQGDSAMYLCASSFPFELAGGTQYFGPGTRLLVL.

The V and J genes are TRBV7-6 and TRBJ2-5, with 8 bases lining up with TRBD1. Germline loops: CDR1 SGHVS, CDR2 FNYEAQ. This CDR3 has 13 amino acids. J gave up 5 bases and V 5 bases, and 4 bases lay outside the gene matches. The DNA for the CDR3 is TGTGCCAGCAGCCCATACAGGGGGGAGACCCAGTACTTC. Its translation is CASSPYRGETQYF. Based on the CDR3 plus reference TRBV7-6 and TRBJ2-5, the full variable domain is GAGVSQSPRYKVTKRGQDVALRCDPISGHVSLYWYRQALGQGPEFLTYFNYEAQQDKSGLPNDRFSAERPEGSISTLTIQRTEQRDSAMYRCASSPYRGETQYFGPGTRLLVL.

This clonotype was observed many times. The rearrangement uses TRBV28 and TRBJ1-2; D is uncertain. Germline values: CDR1 MDHEN, CDR2 SYDVKM. The CDR3 spans 12 residues. V dropped 11 bases and J dropped 4 bases, with 14 bases sitting between them. The CDR3 DNA follows: TGTGCCTCCACACCTGGGGTCTATGGCTACACCTTC. This encodes CASTPGVYGYTF.

The V gene is TRBV7-2, the J gene TRBJ2-1; D might be TRBD2 (6 bases). CDR3 size: 15 residues. The germline V gene encodes CDR1 SGHTA and CDR2 FQGNSA. V was clipped by 4 bases and J by 2 bases, with 12 bases between them. CDR3 residues: CASSSRDLPYNEQFF. Here the CDR3 DNA reads TGTGCCAGCAGCTCCCGGGACTTACCCTACAATGAGCAGTTCTTC.

The chain uses TRBV7-9 and TRBJ1-3; no clear D gene. CDR1 and CDR2 (germline): SEHNR, FQNEAQ (reference sequence). Trimming took 2 bases from V and 2 from J, leaving 16 bases between them. The CDR3 runs to 17 residues. CDR3 DNA sequence: TGTGCCAGCAGCTTATTACAGTCGGGTGAAACTGGAAACACCATATATTTT. This translates into CASSLLQSGETGNTIYF.

The V call is TRBV11-2, the J call TRBJ2-1; D uncertain. The CDR3 totals 16 residues. Trimming left V 7 bases short and J 0 bases short, with 16 bases between. The germline gives CDR1 SGHAT, CDR2 FQNNGV. The CDR3 region has the DNA TGTGCCAGCACCACGTCCGGGTGGAGCTCCTACAATGAGCAGTTCTTC. Translating it yields CASTTSGWSSYNEQFF.

The V call is TRBV18, the J call TRBJ2-1; unclear D gene. The germline V and J ends were trimmed by 2 bases and 0 bases, with 11 bases remaining between them. Germline V gives CDR1 KGHSH, CDR2 LQKENI. CDR3 length: 16 residues. In nucleotides, the CDR3 is TGTGCCAGCTCACCAAACGGGTGGAGCTCCTACAATGAGCAGTTCTTC. It is translated as CASSPNGWSSYNEQFF.

This sequence joins TRBV10-3 and TRBJ1-6; TRBD1 matches 7 bases. The CDR3 runs 16 residues. With 6 bases clipped from V and 6 bases from J, the junction kept 11 bases outside the gene matches. Germline V gives CDR1 ENHRY, CDR2 SYGVKD. The CDR3 protein is CAIRRDRVEFNSPLHF. The CDR3 bases are TGTGCCATCAGAAGAGACAGGGTCGAATTTAATTCACCCCTCCACTTT.

The chain couples TRBV19 to TRBJ2-3; maybe TRBD2 (5 bases). The germline V and J ends were trimmed by 10 bases and 0 bases, with 14 bases remaining between them. The germline V gene encodes CDR1 LNHDA and CDR2 SQIVND (reference sequence). There are 14 residues in the CDR3. The CDR3 loop reads CATDPGSSTDTQYF. DNA of the CDR3: TGTGCCACTGACCCGGGGTCTAGCACAGATACGCAGTATTTT.

The gene calls are TRBV19 and TRBJ1-5; D gene unclear. CDR1 is LNHDA and CDR2 is SQIVND in the germline V gene (reference sequence). The CDR3 covers 15 residues. V gave up 7 bases and J gave up 6 bases, with 19 bases separating them. The CDR3 nucleotides are TGTGCCAGTAACAACAGTAGAGCCTTCGGTCAGCCCCAGCATTTT. It codes for CASNNSRAFGQPQHF.

V usage is TRBV20-1 and J usage is TRBJ1-2, with 12 bases fitting TRBD1. This CDR3 region has 15 residues. The J segment lost 8 bases and the V segment lost 4 bases, leaving 11 bases of the junction unmatched. In germline, CDR1 is DFQATT, CDR2 SNEGSKA (reference sequence). The CDR3 DNA is TGCAGTGCTACCGGGACAGGGGGCGCAATCGTCGGCTACACCTTC. This codes for CSATGTGGAIVGYTF.

This clonotype was observed many times. The chain is built from TRBV11-3 and TRBJ1-5, with a possible D match to TRBD1 (6 bases). CDR3 length: 13 amino acids. V was trimmed by 5 bases and J by 7 bases, leaving 12 bases between them. Looked up from germline, CDR1 is SGHNT and CDR2 is YENEEA. CDR3 loop: CASSTGQFQPQHF. In DNA, the CDR3 is TGTGCCAGCAGCACCGGACAGTTCCAGCCCCAGCATTTT.

The sample holds many counts of this clonotype. This chain links TRBV10-2 with TRBJ1-3; D is ambiguous. The CDR3 runs to 15 residues. V was shortened by 0 bases and J by 5 bases, with 11 bases between the two germline ends. Germline-derived CDR1 and CDR2 are WSHSY and SAAADI. The CDR3, as DNA: TGCGCCAGCAGTGAGTCTAACAGAAGAAGAAACACCATATATTTT. Its translation is CASSESNRRRNTIYF.

This clonotype was counted ten times or more. The CDR3 loop reads CASQGLGLMNTGELFF. Here the CDR3 DNA reads TGTGCCAGCCAAGGCCTAGGACTGATGAACACCGGGGAGCTGTTTTTT. This chain links TRBV28 with TRBJ2-2, with D possibly matching TRBD2 (5 bases). The V end lost 8 bases, the J end lost 1 base, and 17 bases lay between the germline ends. The CDR3 is made up of 16 amino acids. Germline V CDR1 and CDR2: MDHEN, SYDVKM.

V is TRBV20-1 and J is TRBJ2-7, with D perhaps TRBD1 (6 bases). The CDR3 is made up of 12 amino acids. Looked up from germline, CDR1 is DFQATT and CDR2 is SNEGSKA (reference sequence). Trimming shortened V by 7 bases and J by 4 bases, and 14 bases separated the two germline ends. CDR3 in amino acids: CSGGLARYEQYF. CDR3 nucleotide sequence: TGCAGTGGGGGGCTAGCAAGATACGAGCAGTACTTC.

There are many counts of this clonotype. The chain links TRBV20-1 to TRBJ1-2, with a possible D match to TRBD1 (6 bases). The CDR3 covers 16 residues. V lost 6 bases and J 4 bases, leaving 24 bases between the germline ends. Germline loops: CDR1 DFQATT, CDR2 SNEGSKA (reference sequence). Written as DNA, the CDR3 is TGCAGTGCCCTCCCCGGGACACAGGCATTCCGCTATGGCTACACCTTC. This sequence encodes CSALPGTQAFRYGYTF.

The chain recombines TRBV2 with TRBJ2-1; TRBD2 matches 7 bases. The V gene's germline CDR1 is SNHLY and CDR2 FYNNEI. V lost 5 bases, J lost 9 bases, and 7 bases stayed unmatched. The CDR3 totals 13 residues. The chain's CDR3 is CASSSGLGGEQFF. CDR3 nucleotides: TGTGCCAGCAGTTCCGGACTAGGCGGTGAGCAGTTCTTC.